This T cell receptor (beta chain) was recovered during a study of cytomegalovirus exposure and HLA in healthy donors (dated by TCRdb to the late 2010s). With regard to the full study: An earlier analysis of several hundred of the donors reported about 250 Gb of sequence data and around 120 million unique TCR beta sequences from roughly 180 million T cells. An early release that covered some 630 HLA-typed donors contained 250 to 350 gigabases of sequencing data and some 87 million unique TCR sequences. Among the approximately 400 genotyped donors, approximately 81% belonged to the genetic ancestry cluster associated with self-reported Caucasian donors. The study aimed to test whether cataloging public T cell receptors could reveal signatures of past pathogen exposure. The study profiled the T cell repertoires of 666 subjects by immunosequencing and related them to cytomegalovirus serostatus. A separate validation cohort of 90 to 150 different subjects was used in addition to the roughly 700-subject first cohort. To predict cytomegalovirus infection status, the study combined high-throughput TCR immunosequencing, statistical association of individual TCRs with disease status, and machine learning. In a later analysis, previously published TCR beta repertoires from some 640 donors were re-analyzed and high-resolution HLA genotyping was added so that TCR occurrence patterns could be studied. Rather than drawing on any new phenotypic data, the later analysis identified candidate immune exposures from TCR beta sequences and the way those sequences occurred across donors. An earlier analysis of more than 450 of the donors used high-throughput TCR beta sequencing to judge whether each TCR beta V gene segment behaved as functional or pseudogenic. Donor age, sex, ethnicity and CMV serostatus were compiled together with the repertoire data. A later genetic analysis took genome-wide SNP genotypes for about 65% of the 666 donors and used that subset as a discovery cohort. Every discovery cohort repertoire had been produced on one sequencing platform. HLA typing included class I and class II loci at four-digit resolution. The number of typed donors differed by locus: roughly 620-640 for A, B, C, DRB1 and DQB1; some 500 for DQA1; 606 for DPA1; and roughly 470 for DPB1. A handful of DR-DQ haplotypes were treated as single units for association and clustering because of strong linkage in the cohort. On average, approximately 250,000 unique TCR beta nucleotide sequences were sequenced per donor among roughly 430 genotyped donors of the cohort, with roughly 18% of those sequences being non-productive. Broader findings and caveats from the paper: In a later genetic analysis, fewer N-insertions in productive TCRs were reported among donors in an Asian-associated ancestry cluster than the approximately 670-donor mean. A further reported finding was that TCR beta sequences accurately predicted the HLA-A and HLA-B alleles for most subjects in the first cohort. According to the authors, the approach could potentially be generalized to other disease states and immunological phenotypes. Because counts were too low, more than 15 rarely observed V segments, including chromosome 9 orphons, were excluded from the earlier analysis of 587 of the donors. Three of the identified cytomegalovirus-associated TCR beta chains were confirmed in vitro to be specific for cytomegalovirus antigens. Because HLA typing was unavailable for some donors at each locus, only the typed subset was used in association tests. Roughly uniform sequencing depth across donors was assumed in presence/absence analyses, although this assumption may not hold. The classifier was reported to diagnose cytomegalovirus status with high specificity and sensitivity in both the original and validation cohorts. In this cohort, only TCR beta chains were sequenced, and detectable features were limited by the absence of alpha or paired-chain data. Most TCR sequences were seen in very few donors, while some public TCRs were found in many individuals. According to a later analysis, most CMV-associated TCR beta chains appeared to be HLA-restricted, and the HLA associations seemed to be driven largely by CMV exposure. A total of fewer than 200 TCR beta chains were listed by the study as associated with cytomegalovirus. Immune exposure information for the cohort was limited to CMV serostatus. In a later analysis, some 17,000 TCR beta sequences were associated with specific HLA alleles at a false discovery rate of 0.05. In a later analysis, TCR association rates were found to vary across HLA loci, with the most associated TCRs seen for DRB1 alleles and the fewest for HLA-C alleles. In a later analysis, several top co-occurrence clusters were reported to appear linked to parvovirus B19, influenza, CMV and Epstein-Barr virus. In an earlier analysis of around 600 of the donors, most TCR beta V segments appeared in productive rearrangements about 87% or about 30% of the time, broadly matching IMGT annotations. Correlated functional status among segregating V segments might reflect linkage disequilibrium, but an unknown experimental factor could not be ruled out. When HLA alleles, especially DR and DQ, strongly co-occurred, TCR associations were difficult to assign to individual alleles. Because the 87-base-pair reads could not distinguish some IMGT-functional V segments, including TRBV6-2 and TRBV6-3, those segments were excluded. In a later analysis, HLA-associated TCR beta chains were found to be more clonally expanded and to have lower generation probabilities than equally common non-associated chains. The sequencing pipeline was judged likely to have produced a cluster of highly shared sequence variants as a technical artifact. V-gene and J-gene trimming of TCR beta chains was associated with a missense DCLRE1C variant in a later genetic analysis, and the association was replicated in an independent cohort.

The germline V gene supplies CDR1 SGHRS and CDR2 YFSETQ. The germline ends are 12 bases apart after V is trimmed by 0 bases and J by 3 bases. Measured from the cysteine to the phenylalanine, the CDR3 is 15 residues long. Only the CDR3 region is kept as DNA, spanning 45 bases read in frame from base 1. The cohort consisted of some 670 healthy bone marrow donors. At the time of sampling, all cohort members were nominally healthy, though unrecorded immune exposures were likely present. The donor was CMV seropositive and was included in the group of approximately 310 seropositive cohort members. A peripheral blood sample was collected from each donor, and TCR beta sequencing was performed on peripheral blood mononuclear cells. Genomic DNA was extracted from the blood cell samples with the Qiagen DNeasy Blood Extraction Kit. Receptor libraries were prepared by the immunoSEQ multiplex PCR assay. For the multiplex PCR, a mixture combining 60 forward primers for TCR Vbeta segments and 13 reverse primers for TCR Jbeta segments was used. Amplification of the CDR3 region of rearranged TCR beta genes was performed with a multiplex PCR assay on genomic DNA. On the Illumina HiSeq System, the amplified TCR beta libraries were sequenced as 87-base-pair reads. The original methods were these. Across the 500 to 850 repertoires, a later analysis counted roughly 84 million unique TCR beta chains, approximately 12 million of which were shared by at least two donors. To remove PCR and sequencing errors, raw reads were error-corrected and collapsed into unique sequences using a nearest-neighbor algorithm that merged closely related sequences. V, D and J gene segments were assigned by aligning CDR3 sequences to IMGT reference sequences. For a sequence to be retained, a match of at least six nucleotides to both a V gene segment and a J gene segment was required. A rearrangement counted as productive if the CDR3 had no stop codons and remained in frame with V and J, and every other rearrangement counted as non-productive. CDR3 was defined according to IMGT convention as the region running from the second conserved V-encoded cysteine to the conserved J-encoded phenylalanine. The earlier analysis of a few hundred of the donors excluded any sequence lacking an unambiguous match to a single V gene segment. An earlier analysis of 587 of the donors classified V segments as functional when productive rearrangements were above 56.7% and as segregating when the standard deviation between donors was above 5%. A statistical classification framework was built to diagnose cytomegalovirus status from the catalog of TCR beta chain sequences. In a later analysis, V and J genes were assigned by comparing TCR nucleotide sequences against IMGT/GENE-DB human TR gene sequences. The TCRdist pipeline was used in a later analysis to assign CDR3 sequences and most-parsimonious VDJ recombination scenarios. In a later analysis, each TCR beta chain was defined by its CDR3 amino acid sequence together with its V-gene family, and reads lacking a unique V-gene family were excluded. A later analysis removed 500 to 650 highly shared, low-generation-probability nucleotide sequences to deal with suspected cross-contamination and a sequencing artifact. For each public chain, a later analysis derived a clonal expansion index from normalized ranks of inferred template counts within each repertoire. A later analysis computed generation probabilities with a VDJ recombination model fitted to out-of-frame rearrangements, and checked the results against IGoR. In a later analysis, hypergeometric tests were used to score TCR-TCR, TCR-HLA and TCR-CMV co-occurrence, with a repertoire-size bias correction applied to TCR pairs. To estimate false discovery rates, a later analysis permuted the HLA or CMV assignments 20 times. In a later analysis, co-occurring TCRs were grouped with DBSCAN, and TCRdist sequence similarity was added when clustering was performed within HLA-allele-positive subsets. Co-occurrence clustering excluded repertoires with fewer than 30,000 or more than 120,000 public chains, plus five with anomalous nucleotide sharing. Sourced from immuneACCESS, this table was stored by TCRdb with only in-frame sequences that have V and J called. A share of the clones is absent; for the studies checked, an unresolved V gene accounts for under half, and the remainder has no known explanation. The DNA was the basis for D and trimming; V, J and clone size are from that table. The sample yields under 200,000 clones; 60% to 85% were counted once. The top ten constitute 2.5% to 3.5% of the sample.

A note on this clone: It has no known antigen specificity. Within one base of it there is no much larger clone, and no base qualities were kept.

The origin of this receptor is a woman aged 45 to 65 in good health and CMV-seropositive. The V and J segments used are TRBV5-1 and TRBJ2-5; no D gene can be assigned with confidence. What was sequenced was PBMCs. The nucleotides read TGCGCCAGCAGCTTGGGGTGGGCTGGCGAAGAGACCCAGTACTTC. It translates to CASSLGWAGEETQYF. When the CDR3 is completed using the reference TRBV5-1 and TRBJ2-5 genes on either side, the full variable domain is KAGVTQTPRYLIKTRGQQVTLSCSPISGHRSVSWYQQTPGQGLQFLFEYFSETQRNKGNFPGRFSGRQFSNSRSEMNVSTLELGDSALYLCASSLGWAGEETQYFGPGTRLLVL.